This TCR beta chain was captured by sequencing in a study of T cell repertoires in cytomegalovirus infection. On the study more broadly: Alongside well-studied HLA-B-restricted CMV epitopes, recently identified HLA-C-restricted CMV epitopes were also used. Both CMV infection and a matching HLA type were indicated by public TCR beta signatures. Overall study results and limits: HLA-C-restricted CMV-specific TCR beta clonotypes prevailed in the ex vivo response.

This clonotype was seen a few times. What it binds is unknown. Using its own MiXCR run on the reads, TCRdb lists one record per CDR3 protein. The sample records about 770,000 distinct CDR3 sequences, 25% to 35% being singletons. The germline CDR1 and CDR2 sequences are SGHRS and YFSETQ. This CDR3 is built from 16 residues. V was pared by 5 bases and J by 5 bases, with 22 bases between. The receptor was isolated from a human donor in good health (CMV status not recorded). Some clones in this sample may be carry-over from other donors' samples. The chain carries TRBV5-1 and TRBJ2-5; unclear D gene. The specimen was cultured CD8+ T cells from PBMCs, collected from culture after CMV antigen stimulation. The CDR3 coding sequence is TGCGCCAGCAGATCTCCGGGCCCCTCACGGCGGGAGACCCAGTACTTC. It encodes CASRSPGPSRRETQYF.